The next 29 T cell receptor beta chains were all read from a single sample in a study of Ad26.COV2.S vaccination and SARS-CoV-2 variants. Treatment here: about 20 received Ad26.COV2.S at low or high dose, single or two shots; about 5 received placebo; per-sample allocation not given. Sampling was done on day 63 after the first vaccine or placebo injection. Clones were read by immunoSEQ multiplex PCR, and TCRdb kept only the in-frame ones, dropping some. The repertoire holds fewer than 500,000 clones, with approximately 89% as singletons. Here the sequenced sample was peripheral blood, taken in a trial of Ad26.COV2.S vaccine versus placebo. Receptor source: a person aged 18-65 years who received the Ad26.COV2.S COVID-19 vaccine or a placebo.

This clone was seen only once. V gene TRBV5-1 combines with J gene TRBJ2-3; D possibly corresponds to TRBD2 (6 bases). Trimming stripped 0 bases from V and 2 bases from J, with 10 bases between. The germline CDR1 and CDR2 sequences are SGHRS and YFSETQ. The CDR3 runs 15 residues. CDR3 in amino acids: CASSLETGATDTQYF. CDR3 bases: TGCGCCAGCAGCTTGGAGACGGGAGCCACAGATACGCAGTATTTT.

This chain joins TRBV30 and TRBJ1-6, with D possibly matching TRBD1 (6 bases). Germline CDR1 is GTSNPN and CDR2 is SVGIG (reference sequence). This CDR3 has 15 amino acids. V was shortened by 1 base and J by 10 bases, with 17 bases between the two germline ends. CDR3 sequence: CAWSAGRPGASPLHF. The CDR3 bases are TGTGCCTGGAGTGCAGGACGCCCGGGGGCGTCACCCCTCCACTTT.

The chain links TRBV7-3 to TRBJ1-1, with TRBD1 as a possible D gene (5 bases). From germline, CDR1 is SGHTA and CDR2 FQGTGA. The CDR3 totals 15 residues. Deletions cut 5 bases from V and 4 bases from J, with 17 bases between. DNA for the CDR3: TGTGCCAGCAGCCAGTCCGGGACCTCCGGCACTGAAGCTTTCTTT. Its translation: CASSQSGTSGTEAFF.

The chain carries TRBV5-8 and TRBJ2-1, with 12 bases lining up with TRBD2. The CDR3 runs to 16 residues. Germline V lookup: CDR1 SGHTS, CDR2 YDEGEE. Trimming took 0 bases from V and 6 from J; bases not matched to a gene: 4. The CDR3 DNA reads TGTGCCAGCAGCTTGGTCGGGACTAGCGGGCTCAATGAGCAGTTCTTC. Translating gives CASSLVGTSGLNEQFF.

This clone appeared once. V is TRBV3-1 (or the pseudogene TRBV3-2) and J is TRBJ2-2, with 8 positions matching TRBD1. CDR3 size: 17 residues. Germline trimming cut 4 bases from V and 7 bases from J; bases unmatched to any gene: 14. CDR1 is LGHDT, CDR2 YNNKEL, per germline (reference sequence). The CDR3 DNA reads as TGTGCCAGCAGCCCCAGGCGGCTCAGGGGGCAGAACGGGGAGCTGTTTTTT. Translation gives CASSPRRLRGQNGELFF.

This CDR3 reads CASSLGRTVGTEAFF. In DNA form, the CDR3 reads TGCGCCAGCAGCTTGGGGCGAACGGTCGGCACTGAAGCTTTCTTT. The chain carries TRBV5-1 and TRBJ1-1; D is uncertain. V lost 0 bases, J lost 4 bases, and 13 bases lay in between. The CDR3 has 15 amino acids. Germline CDR1 and CDR2: SGHRS and YFSETQ.

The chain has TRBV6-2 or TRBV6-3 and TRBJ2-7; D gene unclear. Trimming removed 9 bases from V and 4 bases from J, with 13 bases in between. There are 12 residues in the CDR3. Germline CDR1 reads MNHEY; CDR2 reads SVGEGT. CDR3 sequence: CASSFQAYEQYF. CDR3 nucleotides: TGTGCCAGTAGCTTCCAGGCTTACGAGCAGTACTTC.

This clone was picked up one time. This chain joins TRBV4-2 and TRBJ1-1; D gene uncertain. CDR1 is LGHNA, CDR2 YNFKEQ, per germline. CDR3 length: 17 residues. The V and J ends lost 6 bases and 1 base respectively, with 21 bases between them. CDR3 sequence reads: CASSRNVGSEKNTEAFF. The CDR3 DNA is TGTGCCAGCAGTCGGAACGTTGGGAGCGAAAAGAACACTGAAGCTTTCTTT.

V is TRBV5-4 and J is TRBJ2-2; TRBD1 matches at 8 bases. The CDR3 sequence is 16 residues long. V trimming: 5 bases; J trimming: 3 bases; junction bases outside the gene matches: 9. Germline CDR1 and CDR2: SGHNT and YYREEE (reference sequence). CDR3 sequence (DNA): TGTGCCAGCAGGTCCGGACAGGGCCGCCACACCGGGGAGCTGTTTTTT. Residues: CASRSGQGRHTGELFF.

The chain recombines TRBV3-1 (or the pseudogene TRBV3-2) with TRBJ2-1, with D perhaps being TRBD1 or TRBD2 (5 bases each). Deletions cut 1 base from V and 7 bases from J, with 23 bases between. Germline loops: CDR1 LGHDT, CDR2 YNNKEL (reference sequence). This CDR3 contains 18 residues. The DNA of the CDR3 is TGTGCCAGCAGCCAAGTCCCTAAGACGGGGCCGAAGAGGAATGAGCAGTTCTTC. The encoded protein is CASSQVPKTGPKRNEQFF.

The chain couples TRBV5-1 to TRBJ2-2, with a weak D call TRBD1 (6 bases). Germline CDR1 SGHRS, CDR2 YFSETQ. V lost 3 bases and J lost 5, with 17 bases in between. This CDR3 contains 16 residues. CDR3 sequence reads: CASSSQGIGVTGELFF. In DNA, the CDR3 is TGCGCCAGCAGCTCCCAGGGGATCGGGGTTACCGGGGAGCTGTTTTTT.

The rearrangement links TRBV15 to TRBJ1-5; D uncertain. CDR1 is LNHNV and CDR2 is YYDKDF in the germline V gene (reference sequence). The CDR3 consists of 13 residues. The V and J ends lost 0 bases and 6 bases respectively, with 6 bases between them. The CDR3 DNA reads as TGTGCCACCAGCAGAGAGTTTCCTCAGCCCCAGCATTTT. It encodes CATSREFPQPQHF.

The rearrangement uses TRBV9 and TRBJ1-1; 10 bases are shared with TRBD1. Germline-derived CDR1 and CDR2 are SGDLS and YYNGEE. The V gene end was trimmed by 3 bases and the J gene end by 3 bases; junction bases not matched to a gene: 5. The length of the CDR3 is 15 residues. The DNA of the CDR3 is TGTGCCAGCAGCGGGACAGGGGGAGATGACACTGAAGCTTTCTTT. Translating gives CASSGTGGDDTEAFF.

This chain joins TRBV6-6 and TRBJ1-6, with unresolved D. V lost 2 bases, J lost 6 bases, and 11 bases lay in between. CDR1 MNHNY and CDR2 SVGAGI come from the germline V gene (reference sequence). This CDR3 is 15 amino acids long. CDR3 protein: CASSYTDPGNSPLHF. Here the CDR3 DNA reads TGTGCCAGCAGTTACACCGACCCCGGTAATTCACCCCTCCACTTT.

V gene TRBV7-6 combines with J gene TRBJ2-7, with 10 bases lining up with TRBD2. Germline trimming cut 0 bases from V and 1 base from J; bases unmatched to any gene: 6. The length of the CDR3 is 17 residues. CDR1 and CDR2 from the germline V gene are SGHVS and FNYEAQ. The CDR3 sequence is CASSLAGASGSSYEQYF. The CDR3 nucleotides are TGTGCCAGCAGCTTAGCAGGGGCTAGCGGGAGTTCCTACGAGCAGTACTTC.

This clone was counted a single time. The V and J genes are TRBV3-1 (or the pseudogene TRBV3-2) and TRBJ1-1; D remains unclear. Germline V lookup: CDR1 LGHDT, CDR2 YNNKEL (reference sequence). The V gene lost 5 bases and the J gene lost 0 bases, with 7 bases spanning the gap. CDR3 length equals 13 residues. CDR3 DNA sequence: TGTGCCAGCAGCTGGGGTATGAACACTGAAGCTTTCTTT. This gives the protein CASSWGMNTEAFF.

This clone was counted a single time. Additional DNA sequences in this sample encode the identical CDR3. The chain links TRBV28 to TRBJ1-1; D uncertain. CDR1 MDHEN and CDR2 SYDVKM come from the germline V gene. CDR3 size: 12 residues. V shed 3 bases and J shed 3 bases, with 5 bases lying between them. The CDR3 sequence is CASSLGYTEAFF. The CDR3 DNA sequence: TGTGCCAGCAGTTTGGGGTACACTGAAGCTTTCTTT.

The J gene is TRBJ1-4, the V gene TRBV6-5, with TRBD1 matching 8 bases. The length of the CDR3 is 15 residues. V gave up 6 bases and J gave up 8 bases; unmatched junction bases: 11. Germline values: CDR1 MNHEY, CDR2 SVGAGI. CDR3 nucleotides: TGTGCCAGCAGAAGAAGACAGGGGAAGGACGAAAAACTGTTTTTT. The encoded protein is CASRRRQGKDEKLFF.

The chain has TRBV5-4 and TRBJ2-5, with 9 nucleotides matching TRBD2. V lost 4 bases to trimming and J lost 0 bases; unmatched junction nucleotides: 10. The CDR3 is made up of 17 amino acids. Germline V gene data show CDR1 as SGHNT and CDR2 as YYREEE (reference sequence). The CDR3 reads CASSATLSGGYQETQYF. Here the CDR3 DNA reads TGTGCCAGCAGCGCCACGCTAAGCGGGGGGTACCAAGAGACCCAGTACTTC. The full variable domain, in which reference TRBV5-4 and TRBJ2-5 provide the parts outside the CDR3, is ETGVTQSPTHLIKTRGQQVTLRCSSQSGHNTVSWYQQALGQGPQFIFQYYREEENGRGNFPPRFSGLQFPNYSSELNVNALELDDSALYLCASSATLSGGYQETQYFGPGTRLLVL.

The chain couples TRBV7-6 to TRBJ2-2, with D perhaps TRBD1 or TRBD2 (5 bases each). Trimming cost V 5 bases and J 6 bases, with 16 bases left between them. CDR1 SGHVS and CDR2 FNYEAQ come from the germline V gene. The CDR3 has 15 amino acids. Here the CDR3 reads CASSLSGRAPGELFF. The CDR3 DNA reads TGTGCCAGCAGCCTTTCGGGGCGGGCGCCCGGGGAGCTGTTTTTT.

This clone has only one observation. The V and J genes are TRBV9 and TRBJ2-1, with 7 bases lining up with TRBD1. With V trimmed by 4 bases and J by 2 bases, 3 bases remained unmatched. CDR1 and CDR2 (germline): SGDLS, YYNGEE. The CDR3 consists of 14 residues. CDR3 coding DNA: TGTGCCAGCAGCAGGGACAGAACCTACAATGAGCAGTTCTTC. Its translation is CASSRDRTYNEQFF.

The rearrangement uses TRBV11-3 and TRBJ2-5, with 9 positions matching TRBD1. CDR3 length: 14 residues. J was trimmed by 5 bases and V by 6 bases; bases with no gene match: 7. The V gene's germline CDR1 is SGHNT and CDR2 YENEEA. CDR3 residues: CASRWDRESETQYF. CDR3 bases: TGTGCCAGCAGATGGGACAGGGAGTCCGAGACCCAGTACTTC.

The CDR3 sequence: CASSLQEGRDSNTEAFF. The CDR3 DNA follows: TGTGCCAGCAGCCTCCAGGAAGGCAGGGACTCGAACACTGAAGCTTTCTTT. The chain carries TRBV4-2 and TRBJ1-1; D may be TRBD1 (5 bases). Germline V lookup: CDR1 LGHNA, CDR2 YNFKEQ. The CDR3 loop spans 17 amino acids. V lost 4 bases and J lost 1, with 19 bases in between.

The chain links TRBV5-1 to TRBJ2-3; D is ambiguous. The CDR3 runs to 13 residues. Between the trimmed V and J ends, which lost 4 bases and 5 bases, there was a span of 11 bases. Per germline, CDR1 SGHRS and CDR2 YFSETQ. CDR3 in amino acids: CASSRDLLDTQYF. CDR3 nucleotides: TGCGCCAGCAGCAGGGATTTGCTAGATACGCAGTATTTT.

The CDR3 reads CATSEPRGSGETQYF. Here the CDR3 DNA reads TGTGCCACCAGTGAGCCCAGGGGTTCTGGAGAGACCCAGTACTTC. J is TRBJ2-5 and V is TRBV24-1, with D tentatively TRBD1 (6 bases). This CDR3 comprises 15 residues. With 4 bases removed from V and 4 bases from J, the gap between germline ends came to 15 bases. Germline V gives CDR1 KGHDR, CDR2 SFDVKD.

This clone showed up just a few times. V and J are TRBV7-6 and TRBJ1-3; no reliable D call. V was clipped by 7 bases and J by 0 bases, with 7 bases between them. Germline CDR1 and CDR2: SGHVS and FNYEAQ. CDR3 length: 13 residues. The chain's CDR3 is CASILCSGNTIYF. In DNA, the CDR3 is TGTGCCAGCATCCTCTGCTCTGGAAACACCATATATTTT.

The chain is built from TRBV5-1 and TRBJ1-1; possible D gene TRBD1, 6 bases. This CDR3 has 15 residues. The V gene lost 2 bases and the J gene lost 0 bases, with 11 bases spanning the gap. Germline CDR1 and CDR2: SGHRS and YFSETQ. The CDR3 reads CASSFGTLLNTEAFF. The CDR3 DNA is TGCGCCAGCAGCTTCGGGACACTACTGAACACTGAAGCTTTCTTT.

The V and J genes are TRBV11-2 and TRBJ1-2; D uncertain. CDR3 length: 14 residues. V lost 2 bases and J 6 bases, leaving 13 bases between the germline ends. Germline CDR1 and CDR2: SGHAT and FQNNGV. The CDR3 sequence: CASSLRSGENGYTF. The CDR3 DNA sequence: TGTGCCAGCAGCTTAAGGTCCGGGGAGAATGGCTACACCTTC.

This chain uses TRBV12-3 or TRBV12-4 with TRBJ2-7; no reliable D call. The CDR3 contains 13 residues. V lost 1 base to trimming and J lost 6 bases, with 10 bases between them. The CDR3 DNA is TGTGCCAGCAGTTTAGTGATGGGCTCCGAGCAGTACGTC. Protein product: CASSLVMGSEQYV.